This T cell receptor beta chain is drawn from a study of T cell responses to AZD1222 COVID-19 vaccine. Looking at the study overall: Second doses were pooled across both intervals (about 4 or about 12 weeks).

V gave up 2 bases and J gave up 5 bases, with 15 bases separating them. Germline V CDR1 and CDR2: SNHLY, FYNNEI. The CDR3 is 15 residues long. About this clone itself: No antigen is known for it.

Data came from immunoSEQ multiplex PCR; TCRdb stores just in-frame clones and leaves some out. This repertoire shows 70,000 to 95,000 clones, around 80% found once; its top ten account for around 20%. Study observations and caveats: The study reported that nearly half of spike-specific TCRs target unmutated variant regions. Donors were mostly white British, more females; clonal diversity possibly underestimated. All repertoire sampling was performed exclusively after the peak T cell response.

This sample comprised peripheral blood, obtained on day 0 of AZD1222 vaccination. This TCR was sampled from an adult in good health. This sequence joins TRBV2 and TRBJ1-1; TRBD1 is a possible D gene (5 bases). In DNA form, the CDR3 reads TGTGCCAGCAGTGAATTGGGGCAGGGCGGGACTGAAGCTTTCTTT. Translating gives CASSELGQGGTEAFF. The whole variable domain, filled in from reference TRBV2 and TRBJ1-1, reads EPEVTQTPSHQVTQMGQEVILRCVPISNHLYFYWYRQILGQKVEFLVSFYNNEISEKSEIFDDQFSVERPDGSNFTLKIRSTKLEDSAMYFCASSELGQGGTEAFFGQGTRLTVV.